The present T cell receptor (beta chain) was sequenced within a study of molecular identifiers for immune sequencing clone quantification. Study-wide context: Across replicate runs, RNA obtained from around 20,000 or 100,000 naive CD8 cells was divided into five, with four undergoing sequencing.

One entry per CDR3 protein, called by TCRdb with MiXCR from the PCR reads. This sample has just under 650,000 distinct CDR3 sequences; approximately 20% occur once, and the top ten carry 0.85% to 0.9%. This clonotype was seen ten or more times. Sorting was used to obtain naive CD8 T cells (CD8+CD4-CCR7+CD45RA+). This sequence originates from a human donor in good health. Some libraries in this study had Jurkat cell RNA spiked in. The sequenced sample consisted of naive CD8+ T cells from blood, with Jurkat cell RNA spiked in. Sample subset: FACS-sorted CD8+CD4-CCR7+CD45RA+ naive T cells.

CDR3 in amino acids: CASSALAGGPKYEQYF. The CDR3 region has the DNA TGTGCCAGCAGCGCTCTAGCGGGAGGGCCGAAATACGAGCAGTACTTC. V gene TRBV7-9 combines with J gene TRBJ2-7; 12 bases are a match to TRBD2. This CDR3 spans 16 amino acids. Germline trimming cut 5 bases from V and 4 bases from J; bases unmatched to any gene: 9. Germline CDR1 reads SEHNR; CDR2 reads FQNEAQ (reference sequence).